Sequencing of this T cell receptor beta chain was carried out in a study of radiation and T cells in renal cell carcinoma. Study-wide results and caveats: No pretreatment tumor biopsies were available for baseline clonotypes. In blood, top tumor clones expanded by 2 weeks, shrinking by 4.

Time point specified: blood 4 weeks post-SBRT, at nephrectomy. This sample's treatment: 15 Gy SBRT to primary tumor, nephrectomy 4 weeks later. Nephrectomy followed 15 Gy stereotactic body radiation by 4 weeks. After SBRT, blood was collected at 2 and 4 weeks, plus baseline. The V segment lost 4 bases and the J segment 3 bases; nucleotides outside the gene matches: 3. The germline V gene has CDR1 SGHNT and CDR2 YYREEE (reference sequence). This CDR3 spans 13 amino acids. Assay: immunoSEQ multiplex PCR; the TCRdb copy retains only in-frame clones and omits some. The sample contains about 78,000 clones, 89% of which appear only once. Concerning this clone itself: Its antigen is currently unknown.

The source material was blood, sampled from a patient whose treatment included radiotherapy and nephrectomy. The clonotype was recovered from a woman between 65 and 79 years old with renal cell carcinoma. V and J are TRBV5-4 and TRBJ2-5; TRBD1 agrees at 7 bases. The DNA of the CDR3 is TGTGCCAGCAGCAAAGGACAGGAAGAGACCCAGTACTTC. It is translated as CASSKGQEETQYF.